The 5 T cell receptor beta chains given below trace back to one sample, sequenced in a study of metastatic and nonmetastatic thyroid tumors. TCRdb reassembled clones from the PCR reads with MiXCR. The table has fewer than 25,000 clones, 11% seen once. Before thyroid surgery, none of the patients had received any treatment. Sample: blood. Every receptor here comes from a female donor with papillary thyroid cancer or a benign thyroid nodule (not recorded which). Some clones in this sample may be carry-over from other donors' samples.

The chain joins TRBV7-9 to TRBJ2-5; 8 positions match TRBD2. After removal of 7 bases from V and 4 bases from J, the junction contained 17 bases not matched to a gene. This CDR3 spans 17 amino acids. Germline CDR1 reads SEHNR; CDR2 reads FQNEAQ (reference sequence). CDR3 residues: CASISPRGTSGGETQYF. In nucleotides, the CDR3 is TGTGCCAGCATCTCACCCCGTGGAACTAGCGGTGGAGAGACCCAGTACTTC.

By proportion, this clone is medium-sized (0.01 to 0.1%). The rearrangement joins TRBV6-4 to TRBJ2-2, with a possible D match to TRBD2 (6 bases). Germline CDR1 is MRHNA and CDR2 is SNTAGT. The CDR3 is 14 residues long. Trimming removed 0 bases from V and 7 bases from J, with 9 bases in between. CDR3 protein: CASSDSGTGGELFF. As DNA, the CDR3 is TGTGCCAGCAGTGACTCAGGGACTGGCGGGGAGCTGTTTTTT.

This clone was observed at least ten times. This chain links TRBV9 with TRBJ2-7; 7 bases agree with TRBD2. Per germline, CDR1 SGDLS and CDR2 YYNGEE. The trim removed 1 base at V and 2 bases at J, leaving 6 bases unmatched. The CDR3 length is 15 residues. The CDR3 region is CASSVRLAVPYEQYF. Here the CDR3 DNA reads TGTGCCAGCAGCGTAAGGCTAGCGGTCCCCTACGAGCAGTACTTC.

In the case of this clone: Given the absence of the conserved phenylalanine or tryptophan at the CDR3 end, a read error is likely. J is TRBJ2-1 and V is TRBV6-2 or TRBV6-3; no firm D call. With 2 bases removed from V and 8 bases from J, the gap between germline ends came to 16 bases. CDR3 length: 15 residues. Germline CDR1 MNHEY, CDR2 SVGEGT. The CDR3 spells CASSYPGSPGHEQFL. The CDR3 region has the DNA TGTGCCAGCAGTTACCCCGGGTCCCCCGGGCATGAGCAGTTCTTA.

Concerning this clone itself: A much bigger clone sits one base away, suggesting this may be a read error. Additional DNA sequences in this sample encode the identical CDR3. The chain is built from TRBV14 and TRBJ2-7; no reliable D call. CDR1 and CDR2 (germline): SGHDN, FVKESK. Trimming removed 4 bases from V and 1 base from J, with 5 bases in between. The CDR3 consists of 12 residues. The CDR3 protein is CASSLASYEQYF. In DNA form, the CDR3 reads TGTGCCAGCAGCCTAGCATCCTACGAGCAGTACTTC.